This TCR beta chain was captured in a study of immune cell composition in non-small cell lung cancer (TCRdb year 2017). With respect to the entire study: Histologic subtype, mostly lung adenocarcinoma or squamous cell carcinoma, was determined with H&E together with p63, CK5, Napsin A and TTF-1 immunohistochemistry. TCR-beta sequencing (Adaptive Biotechnologies) was performed on about 35 paired NSCLC tumour and non-adjacent lung specimens plus 26 tumour-only specimens. Several tumour specimens with TCR-beta data were of rare histological subtypes and were excluded from the subtype comparisons. Supplementary cohort #1, 9 to 10 lung adenocarcinoma cases, had paired tumour/lung TCR-beta sequencing and TIL populations generated to assess tumour reactivity.

Genomic DNA was isolated with the QIAamp DNA kit from frozen aliquots of single-cell suspensions that had not been sorted. The tumour samples consisted of non-small cell lung cancer tissue that had been surgically resected. Tissues arrived within 2 hours of resection and were immediately processed into single-cell suspensions. Tissue was broken up mechanically, digested enzymatically with DNase I, collagenase I and hyaluronidase for around 30 minutes at 37 degrees C, and then filtered and RBC-lysed. The junction shows trimming of 6 bases on V and 2 bases on J, and the gene matches do not reach 10 bases of it. The germline V gene encodes CDR1 LNHDA and CDR2 SQIVND (reference sequence). The CDR3 goes from the cysteine to the phenylalanine over 15 residues. Solely the CDR3 DNA is kept, with 45 bases framed from the first base. The full study reports these points: Across ten to eleven adenocarcinoma cases, the maximal tumour-associated clone frequency showed a strong correlation with TIL tumour reactivity, but overall clonality showed no such correlation. Tumour-associated clones >0.5% occurred in nearly half of NSCLC cases: around 32% of adenocarcinomas versus 75% to 80% of squamous carcinomas. Lung squamous cell carcinoma tumours had significantly higher Top 10 clone scores and productive clonality than lung adenocarcinoma tumours. No significant correlation was found between tumour TCR-beta clonality and smoking pack-years. The reactivity cohort contained only around eleven cases, and the tumour-reactive clones were not shown to have sequences in common with the dominant in vivo tumour-associated clones.

A two-step multiplex PCR amplified TCR-beta CDR3 regions from genomic DNA, and the second step of the PCR added Illumina-compatible adaptors. TCR-beta immunosequencing was carried out on an Illumina platform through the commercial immunoSEQ service. The original methods were these. Repertoires were described by productive clonality and by Top 10 Clones, which is the percentage of T-cell templates coming from the ten most frequent sequences. Productive clonality had a range of 0 to 1, where 1 means a monoclonal population. Tumour-associated clones, identified using log10 scatter plots, were defined as sequences that made up at least 0.1% of tumour T-cell templates and were not found in the matched non-adjacent lung. Analyses were done in GraphPad Prism7 and R, with Student's t-tests for two-group comparisons, ANOVA for stages, and linear regression for relationships. Entries here come from immuneACCESS through TCRdb and include only in-frame sequences with V and J called. Some clones fail to appear in such tables; in the studies checked, an unresolved V gene covers under half of the shortfall, and the cause of the remainder is unknown. Clonal size and the V and J genes are those of that table, whereas D and trimming came from the DNA. Across this sample there are 8,000 or so clones, with 68% seen only once. The leading ten clones occupy roughly 7.7% of the sample.

Remarks on this clone: Its antigen is unknown. No much larger clone is present one base from it, and per-base qualities are unavailable.

This receptor was obtained from a human donor with non-small cell lung cancer. The V and J genes are TRBV19 and TRBJ2-7, and TRBD1 aligns with 7 junction nucleotides. Sequenced sample: lung tumor tissue. The CDR3 protein sequence reads: CASRLSRDRPYEQYF. At the DNA level, the sequence is TGTGCCAGTAGATTATCTCGGGACAGACCCTACGAGCAGTACTTC.